These T cell receptor beta chains were read from a single sample in a study of T cell responses to AZD1222 COVID-19 vaccine. Clones were sequenced by immunoSEQ multiplex PCR, and TCRdb holds only the in-frame ones, with some missing. Here the sample spans 100,000 or so clones, approximately 86% being singletons. The sample here was peripheral blood, taken on day 0 of AZD1222 vaccination. Receptor source: an adult in good health. Both conserved end residues are part of each CDR3. The D gene is left open where the match is weak.

d_call j_call cdr3_length v_call cdr3_aa
NA TRBJ1-1 13 TRBV30 CAWSVRRETEAFF
NA TRBJ1-2 14 TRBV7-9 CASSLEAANYGYTF
TRBD1 TRBJ1-1 12 TRBV19 CASGGPNTEAFF
TRBD2 TRBJ2-3 16 TRBV6-1 CASSDGLAGSTDTQYF
TRBD1 TRBJ1-1 14 TRBV7-8 CASSSGQPNTEAFF
NA TRBJ1-5 19 TRBV7-8 CASSLVTGPLSSYNQPQHF
NA TRBJ1-2 13 TRBV12-3/TRBV12-4 CASSATGNYGYTF
TRBD1 TRBJ1-2 14 TRBV28 CASKPGQGSYGYTF
NA TRBJ1-6 15 TRBV27 CASSYDSSYNSPLHF
NA TRBJ1-1 12 TRBV3-1/TRBV3-2 CASSVGGAEAFF
NA TRBJ1-1 15 TRBV18 CASSPSTVVNTEAFF
NA TRBJ2-2 15 TRBV2 CASRGTAGLTGELFF
NA TRBJ2-2 16 TRBV18 CASSPPFTAGGGELFF
TRBD2 TRBJ2-1 15 TRBV11-3 CASSLGGLAGNEQFF
NA TRBJ1-1 12 TRBV7-9 CASSHLNTEAFF
TRBD1 TRBJ1-2 12 TRBV28 CASSTTGNGYTF